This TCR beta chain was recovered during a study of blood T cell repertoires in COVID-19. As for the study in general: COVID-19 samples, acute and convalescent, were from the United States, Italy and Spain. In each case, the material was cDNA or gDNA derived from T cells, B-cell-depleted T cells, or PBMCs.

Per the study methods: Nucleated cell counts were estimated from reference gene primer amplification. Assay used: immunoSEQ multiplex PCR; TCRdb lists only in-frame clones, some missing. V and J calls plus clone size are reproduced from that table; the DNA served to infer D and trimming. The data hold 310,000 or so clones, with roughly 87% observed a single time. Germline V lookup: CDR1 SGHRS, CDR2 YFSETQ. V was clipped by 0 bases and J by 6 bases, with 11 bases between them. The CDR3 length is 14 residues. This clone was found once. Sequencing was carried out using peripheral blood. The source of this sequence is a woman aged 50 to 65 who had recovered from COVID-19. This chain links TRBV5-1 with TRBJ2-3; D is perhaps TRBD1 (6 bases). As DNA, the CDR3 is TGCGCCAGCAGCTTGGAGGGGGATTGGGATACGCAGTATTTT. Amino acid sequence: CASSLEGDWDTQYF. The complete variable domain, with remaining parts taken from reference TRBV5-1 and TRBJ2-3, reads KAGVTQTPRYLIKTRGQQVTLSCSPISGHRSVSWYQQTPGQGLQFLFEYFSETQRNKGNFPGRFSGRQFSNSRSEMNVSTLELGDSALYLCASSLEGDWDTQYFGPGTRLTVL.